The clone carrying this T cell receptor (beta chain) has more than one count but fewer than ten. No antigen is known for it. Attachment of unique molecular identifiers was made to individual cDNA molecules. TCRdb re-derived calls from the 5' RACE reads in MiXCR, one entry per CDR3 protein. The data hold more than 45,000 distinct CDR3 sequences, with more than 7.5% observed a single time. The CDR3 consists of 14 residues. With V trimmed by 6 bases and J by 4 bases, 8 bases remained unmatched. The germline V gene encodes CDR1 MNHNY and CDR2 SVGAGI (reference sequence). This specimen belongs to a study of early T cells in non-severe SARS-CoV-2 infection. The wider study: Sequencing input comprised bulk RNA from unsorted whole blood; chain pairing was not available.

Study findings and constraints: The study's VDJdb matching favored anti-spike CD8 responses and missed private and CD4 specificities.

This chain uses TRBV6-6 with TRBJ2-7; 8 positions agree with TRBD1. Sequencing input: whole blood. This clonotype was obtained from an adult who was a healthcare worker with PCR-confirmed SARS-CoV-2 infection or an uninfected control (not recorded which). The DNA of the CDR3 is TGTGCCAGCAGCCACGGACAGGGCGGGTACGAGCAGTACTTC. Protein sequence: CASSHGQGGYEQYF.